This entry lists 23 T cell receptor beta chains sequenced from one sample in a study of Ad26.COV2.S vaccination and SARS-CoV-2 variants. The method was immunoSEQ multiplex PCR; TCRdb's version includes in-frame clones alone and lacks a portion of them. This table holds 300,000 to 400,000 clones, around four fifths found once. The treatment denotes: around 19 received Ad26.COV2.S at low or high dose, single or two shots; a few received placebo; per-sample allocation not given. Vaccine and placebo recipients were sampled on day 63 after the first injection. This sample comprised peripheral blood, obtained in a trial of Ad26.COV2.S vaccine versus placebo. These receptors were obtained from a person aged 18-65 years who received the Ad26.COV2.S COVID-19 vaccine or a placebo.

V usage is TRBV27 and J usage is TRBJ2-7; possibly TRBD2 for D (5 bases). The germline CDR1 and CDR2 sequences are MNHEY and SMNVEV (reference sequence). The CDR3 spans 14 residues. Trimming left V 6 bases short and J 7 bases short, with 19 bases between. In DNA form, the CDR3 reads TGTGCCAGCAGCCTTTCCCGGGAATCTAGGGAGCAGTACTTC. It is translated as CASSLSRESREQYF.

V is TRBV5-1 and J is TRBJ2-7, with TRBD1 matching 12 bases. The junction had 5 bases not matched to a gene; V was cut back by 4 bases and J by 0 bases. Looked up from germline, CDR1 is SGHRS and CDR2 is YFSETQ. This CDR3 contains 16 residues. CDR3 coding DNA: TGCGCCAGCAGCACGGGACAGGGGGCGAGCTCCTACGAGCAGTACTTC. This translates into CASSTGQGASSYEQYF.

V gene TRBV5-1 combines with J gene TRBJ1-1; D perhaps matches TRBD1 (6 bases). Trimming stripped 7 bases from V and 4 bases from J, with 17 bases between. This CDR3 has 14 residues. Germline lookup yields CDR1 SGHRS and CDR2 YFSETQ. The chain's CDR3 is CASGDTGSSTEAFF. The CDR3, as DNA: TGCGCCAGCGGGGATACAGGGTCAAGCACTGAAGCTTTCTTT.

This chain joins TRBV4-2 and TRBJ1-6; perhaps TRBD1 as D (6 bases). Trimming took 0 bases from V and 7 from J, leaving 22 bases between them. The CDR3 is made up of 19 amino acids. Germline V gene sequence: CDR1 LGHNA, CDR2 YNFKEQ. The CDR3 bases are TGTGCCAGCAGCCAAGATATAAGACAGGCCTCCGCCAGGAATTCACCCCTCCACTTT. It codes for CASSQDIRQASARNSPLHF.

This chain links TRBV14 with TRBJ2-2; no firm D call. The germline CDR1 and CDR2 sequences are SGHDN and FVKESK. Trimming removed 6 bases at V and 2 bases at J, with 19 bases between. The CDR3 has 17 residues. In DNA form, the CDR3 reads TGTGCCAGCAGTCCCATTCCTCACTATGTTAACACCGGGGAGCTGTTTTTT. It encodes CASSPIPHYVNTGELFF.

This clone was detected once. This sequence joins TRBV3-1 (or the pseudogene TRBV3-2) and TRBJ2-7, with 8 positions matching TRBD1. The CDR3 is 14 amino acids. The germline gives CDR1 LGHDT, CDR2 YNNKEL (reference sequence). J lost 6 bases, V lost 1 base, and 5 bases had no gene match. DNA of the CDR3: TGTGCCAGCAGCCAAGGGACAGGGCTTGGCGAGCAGTACTTC. Amino acids: CASSQGTGLGEQYF.

The chain has TRBV6-4 and TRBJ2-2; either TRBD1 or TRBD2 may supply D (5 bases each). V was trimmed by 5 bases and J by 2 bases, leaving 15 bases between them. Per the germline V gene, CDR1 is MRHNA and CDR2 is SNTAGT. The CDR3 consists of 16 residues. CDR3 sequence reads: CASSSFGTGNTGELFF. The CDR3 coding sequence is TGTGCCAGCAGTTCCTTCGGGACGGGTAACACCGGGGAGCTGTTTTTT.

The chain couples TRBV20-1 to TRBJ2-7, with no clear D. Germline loops: CDR1 DFQATT, CDR2 SNEGSKA (reference sequence). The CDR3 is 11 residues long. Trimming took off 7 bases at V and 0 bases at J, with 7 bases between the two ends. The CDR3 DNA reads as TGCAGTGGGTACAACTCCTACGAGCAGTACTTC. This codes for CSGYNSYEQYF.

This clone was counted a single time. This chain uses TRBV27 with TRBJ2-4; D unclear. The V gene lost 3 bases and the J gene lost 6 bases, with 12 bases spanning the gap. The germline V gene has CDR1 MNHEY and CDR2 SMNVEV (reference sequence). The CDR3 sequence is 14 residues long. The CDR3 DNA sequence: TGTGCCAGCAGTTTGGCTTTAGACGGAAACATTCAGTACTTC. Amino acid sequence: CASSLALDGNIQYF.

This chain joins TRBV3-1 (or the pseudogene TRBV3-2) and TRBJ1-1; D is perhaps TRBD1 (5 bases). The CDR3 is made up of 14 amino acids. CDR1 is LGHDT, CDR2 YNNKEL, per germline (reference sequence). Trimming left V 4 bases short and J 0 bases short, with 9 bases between. The chain's CDR3 is CASSPGTLNTEAFF. In DNA form, the CDR3 reads TGTGCCAGCAGCCCCGGGACGCTGAACACTGAAGCTTTCTTT.

The J gene is TRBJ1-1, the V gene TRBV19; 7 nucleotides match TRBD1. This CDR3 region has 14 residues. After removal of 6 bases from V and 0 bases from J, the junction contained 4 bases not matched to a gene. CDR1 LNHDA and CDR2 SQIVND come from the germline V gene (reference sequence). The CDR3 DNA reads as TGTGCCAGTAGGAGGGGACAGCTGAACACTGAAGCTTTCTTT. It is translated as CASRRGQLNTEAFF.

The rearrangement uses TRBV20-1 and TRBJ2-1, with D unresolved. The germline gives CDR1 DFQATT, CDR2 SNEGSKA (reference sequence). The CDR3 contains 11 residues. V was cut by 3 bases and J by 10 bases, with 10 bases left in between. This chain's CDR3 is CSASNTPEQFF. CDR3 DNA: TGCAGTGCTAGTAACACCCCCGAGCAGTTCTTC.

This chain uses TRBV19 with TRBJ2-7; 11 bases line up with TRBD2. The CDR3 contains 16 residues. Germline CDR1 reads LNHDA; CDR2 reads SQIVND (reference sequence). V shed 6 bases, J shed 0 bases, and the junction held 7 bases outside the gene matches. The CDR3 loop is CASRPTSGGYSYEQYF. The DNA of the CDR3 is TGTGCCAGTAGGCCTACTAGCGGGGGTTACTCCTACGAGCAGTACTTC.

The chain is built from TRBV5-5 and TRBJ2-2, with no clear D. The V gene lost 1 base and the J gene lost 2 bases, with 3 bases spanning the gap. CDR3 length: 13 residues. CDR1 and CDR2 from the germline V gene are SGHKS and YYEKEE (reference sequence). CDR3 residues: CASSLYNTGELFF. Here the CDR3 DNA reads TGTGCCAGCAGCTTGTATAACACCGGGGAGCTGTTTTTT.

This clone turned up a few times. The rearrangement links TRBV7-3 to TRBJ2-2, with unresolved D. This CDR3 has 13 residues. V was shortened by 3 bases and J by 7 bases, with 9 bases between the two germline ends. CDR1 is SGHTA and CDR2 is FQGTGA in the germline V gene. The CDR3 region has the DNA TGTGCCAGCAGCTTGAGTACGAACGGGGAGCTGTTTTTT. It translates to CASSLSTNGELFF.

This chain uses TRBV28 with TRBJ2-3; 13 bases are shared with TRBD2. The J segment lost 2 bases and the V segment lost 4 bases, leaving 3 bases of the junction unmatched. The length of the CDR3 is 16 residues. Germline values: CDR1 MDHEN, CDR2 SYDVKM. CDR3 DNA: TGTGCCAGCAGTTCGGGACTAGCGGGGTTCACAGATACGCAGTATTTT. Amino acids: CASSSGLAGFTDTQYF.

This clone was detected many times. The sample contains more than one DNA sequence encoding this CDR3. This rearrangement joins TRBV18 to TRBJ1-5; D is uncertain. V lost 4 bases, J lost 0 bases, and 4 bases lay in between. This CDR3 is 13 amino acids long. Germline V lookup: CDR1 KGHSH, CDR2 LQKENI. The CDR3 spells CASSLGSNQPQHF. DNA of the CDR3: TGTGCCAGCTCACTCGGTAGCAATCAGCCCCAGCATTTT.

The genes are TRBV11-2 and TRBJ1-4, with D possibly matching TRBD1 (6 bases). The CDR3 covers 18 residues. Trimming pared 5 bases from V and 7 bases from J, leaving 26 bases between. The germline V gene encodes CDR1 SGHAT and CDR2 FQNNGV. CDR3 sequence: CASSHTGPWGRVIEKLFF. CDR3 nucleotide sequence: TGTGCCAGCAGCCACACGGGCCCATGGGGGCGGGTGATTGAAAAACTGTTTTTT.

This chain joins TRBV18 and TRBJ2-3, with 7 bases aligning to TRBD2. The V and J ends lost 0 bases and 4 bases, in that order; junction bases with no gene match: 7. CDR1 KGHSH and CDR2 LQKENI come from the germline V gene. This CDR3 has 16 residues. CDR3 DNA: TGTGCCAGCTCACCACCGAGCCGGGAGGAGTCAGATACGCAGTATTTT. This encodes CASSPPSREESDTQYF.

This chain links TRBV11-2 with TRBJ2-3; TRBD2 matches 12 bases. V shed 5 bases and J 5 bases; nucleotides not matched to a gene: 2. The CDR3 covers 14 residues. The germline V gene has CDR1 SGHAT and CDR2 FQNNGV. DNA of the CDR3: TGTGCCAGCAGCCCGACTAGCGGGGGAGATACGCAGTATTTT. This codes for CASSPTSGGDTQYF. The full variable domain, its missing parts supplied by reference TRBV11-2 and TRBJ2-3, is EAGVAQSPRYKIIEKRQSVAFWCNPISGHATLYWYQQILGQGPKLLIQFQNNGVVDDSQLPKDRFSAERLKGVDSTLKIQPAKLEDSAVYLCASSPTSGGDTQYFGPGTRLTVL.

The rearrangement links TRBV6-5 to TRBJ2-5; D is unresolved. This CDR3 has 12 residues. The V end was cut by 8 bases, the J end by 7 bases, with 14 bases between. The V gene's germline CDR1 is MNHEY and CDR2 SVGAGI. The CDR3 spells CASRPLSGTQYF. CDR3 in DNA: TGTGCCAGCCGACCCCTGTCCGGGACCCAGTACTTC.

In regard to this clone: Other DNA sequences from this sample encode an identical CDR3 as well. In nucleotides, the CDR3 is TGTGCCAGCAGCCTTAAAATCGGGGAGCTGTTTTTT. Translated, it gives CASSLKIGELFF. The chain carries TRBV7-2 and TRBJ2-2; D is undetermined. The CDR3 is 12 residues long. Germline V gene lookup returns CDR1 SGHTA and CDR2 FQGNSA. V was trimmed by 5 bases and J by 7 bases, leaving 8 bases between them.

The chain has TRBV5-1 and TRBJ2-7, with D perhaps given as TRBD1 or TRBD2 (5 bases each). In germline, CDR1 is SGHRS, CDR2 YFSETQ. This CDR3 spans 16 amino acids. The V and J ends lost 0 bases and 2 bases respectively, with 15 bases between them. CDR3: CASSLGGPGRPYEQYF. The DNA for the CDR3 is TGCGCCAGCAGCTTGGGGGGACCGGGAAGACCCTACGAGCAGTACTTC.